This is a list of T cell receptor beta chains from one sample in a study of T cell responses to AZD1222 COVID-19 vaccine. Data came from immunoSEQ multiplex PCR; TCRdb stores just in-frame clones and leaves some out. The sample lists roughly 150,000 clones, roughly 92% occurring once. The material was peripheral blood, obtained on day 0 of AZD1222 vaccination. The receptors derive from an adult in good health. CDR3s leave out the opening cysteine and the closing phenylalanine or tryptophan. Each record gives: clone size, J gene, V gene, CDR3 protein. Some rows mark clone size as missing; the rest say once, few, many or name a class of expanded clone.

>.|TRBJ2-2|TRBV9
ASSVYERGGELF
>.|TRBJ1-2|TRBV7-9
ASSRNPNYGYT
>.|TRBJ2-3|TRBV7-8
ASSLEGGGVTDTQY
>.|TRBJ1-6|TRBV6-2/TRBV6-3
ASSLGGGYNSPLH
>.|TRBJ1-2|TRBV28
ASSLADYGYT
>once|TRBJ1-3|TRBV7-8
ASSFRGESSGNTIY
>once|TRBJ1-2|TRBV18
ASSPPSGQGLFNYGYT
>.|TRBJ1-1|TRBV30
AWSRGGLNTEAF
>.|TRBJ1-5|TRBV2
ASSVVGSPPQH
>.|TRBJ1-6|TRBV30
AWKTGEVSPLH
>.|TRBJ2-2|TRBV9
ASSVRSEGTGELF
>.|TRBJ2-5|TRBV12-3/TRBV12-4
ASSLDRAETQY
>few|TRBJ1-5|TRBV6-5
ASRLGGANQPQH